The TCR beta chain described here comes from a study of cytomegalovirus exposure and HLA in healthy donors. The PCR had 60 Vbeta and 13 Jbeta primers. Sequenced by immunoSEQ multiplex PCR; TCRdb stores in-frame clones only, minus some. Of 60,000 to 70,000 clones detected, around 80% appear once; the ten largest clones hold 6% to 6.5%. V dropped 7 bases and J dropped 5 bases, with 20 bases sitting between them. The CDR3 runs 15 residues. Germline loops: CDR1 MNHNS, CDR2 SASEGT. The receptor was isolated from a man aged 45-65 years in good health and CMV-seronegative. Material for sequencing was PBMCs. The chain recombines TRBV6-1 with TRBJ1-1, with a possible D match to TRBD1 (6 bases). Here the CDR3 reads CASTQRAGGLTEAFF. CDR3 DNA sequence: TGTGCCAGCACCCAAAGGGCTGGGGGCTTGACTGAAGCTTTCTTT.